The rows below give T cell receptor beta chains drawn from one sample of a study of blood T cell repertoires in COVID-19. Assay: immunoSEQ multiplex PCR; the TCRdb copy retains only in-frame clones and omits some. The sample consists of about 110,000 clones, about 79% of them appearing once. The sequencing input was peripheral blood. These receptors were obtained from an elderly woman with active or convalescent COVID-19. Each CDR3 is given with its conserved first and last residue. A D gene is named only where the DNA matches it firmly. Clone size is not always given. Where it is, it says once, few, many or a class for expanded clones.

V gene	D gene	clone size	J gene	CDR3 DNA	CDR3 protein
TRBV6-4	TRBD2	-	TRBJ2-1	TGTGCCAGCAGTGTTAGCGGGAGGGATGGGGAGCAGTTCTTC	CASSVSGRDGEQFF
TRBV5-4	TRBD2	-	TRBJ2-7	TGTGCCAGCAGCTCCGGGACTAGCTCCTACGAGCAGTACTTC	CASSSGTSSYEQYF
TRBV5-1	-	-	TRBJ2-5	TGCGCCAGCAGCTCTCAAGAGACCCAGTACTTC	CASSSQETQYF
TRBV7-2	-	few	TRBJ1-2	TGTGCCAGCAGCTTTAGCGCAGTAAAATATGGCTACACCTTC	CASSFSAVKYGYTF
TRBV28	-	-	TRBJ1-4	TGTGCCAGCAGCTATTTGGGGGCCTTGGGTGAAAAACTGTTTTTT	CASSYLGALGEKLFF
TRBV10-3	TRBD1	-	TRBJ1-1	TGTGCCATCAGTGAGAGGGAAGGGGGCGCGTACACTGAAGCTTTCTTT	CAISEREGGAYTEAFF
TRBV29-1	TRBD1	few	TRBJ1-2	TGCAGCGTAAGGACAGGGCCCGGCTATGGCTACACCTTC	CSVRTGPGYGYTF
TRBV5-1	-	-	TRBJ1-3	TGCGCCAGCAGCTTTGGCTCAGACTCTGGAAACACCATATATTTT	CASSFGSDSGNTIYF
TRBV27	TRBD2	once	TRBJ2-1	TGTGCCAGCAGGTCCGGGGCGGGAGGGACCTACAATGAGCAGTTCTTC	CASRSGAGGTYNEQFF
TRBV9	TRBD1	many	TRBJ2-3	TGTGCCAGCGGACAGGGGACCGGCACAGATACGCAGTATTTT	CASGQGTGTDTQYF
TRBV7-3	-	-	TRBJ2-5	TGTGCCAGCAGCTTTCTTCCCCGAGAGACCCAGTACTTC	CASSFLPRETQYF
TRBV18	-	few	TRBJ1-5	TGTGCCAGCTCAGACGGACAGTCCGATAGCAATCAGCCCCAGCATTTT	CASSDGQSDSNQPQHF
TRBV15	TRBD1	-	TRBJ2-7	TGTGCCACCAGCCTCAGACAGGGTTCCTACGAGCAGTACTTC	CATSLRQGSYEQYF
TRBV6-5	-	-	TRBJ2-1	TGTGCCAGCAGTTACGAACAGTACAATGAGCAGTTCTTC	CASSYEQYNEQFF
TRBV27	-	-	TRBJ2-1	TGTGCCAGCAGTTTCAGCGCCAGCTCCTACAATGAGCAGTTCTTC	CASSFSASSYNEQFF
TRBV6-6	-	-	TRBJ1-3	TGTGCCAGCAGTTATGGCCGGGCTGGAAACACCATATATTTT	CASSYGRAGNTIYF
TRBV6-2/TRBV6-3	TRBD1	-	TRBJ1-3	TGTGCCAGCAGCCGACCGGGACAGGAGAGAAACACCATATATTTT	CASSRPGQERNTIYF
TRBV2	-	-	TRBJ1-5	TGTGCCAGCAGTACCATGGAGGTCTATAGCAATCAGCCCCAGCATTTT	CASSTMEVYSNQPQHF
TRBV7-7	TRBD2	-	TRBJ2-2	TGTGCTAGCAGCCTACTAGCGGGAGAGGCCGGGGAGCTGTTTTTT	CASSLLAGEAGELFF
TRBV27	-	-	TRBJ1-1	TGTGCCAGCAGTTCACACACACTGAACACTGAAGCTTTCTTT	CASSSHTLNTEAFF
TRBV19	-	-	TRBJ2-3	TGTGCCAGTAGTATTATAGGATTAGCTGCTACGCAGTATTTT	CASSIIGLAATQYF
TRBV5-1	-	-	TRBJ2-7	TGCGCCAGCAGCTTGTACGGGACCTACGAGCAGTACTTC	CASSLYGTYEQYF
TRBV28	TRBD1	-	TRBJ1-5	TGTGCCAGCAGTTCCACAGGGGGCGATCAGCCCCAGCATTTT	CASSSTGGDQPQHF